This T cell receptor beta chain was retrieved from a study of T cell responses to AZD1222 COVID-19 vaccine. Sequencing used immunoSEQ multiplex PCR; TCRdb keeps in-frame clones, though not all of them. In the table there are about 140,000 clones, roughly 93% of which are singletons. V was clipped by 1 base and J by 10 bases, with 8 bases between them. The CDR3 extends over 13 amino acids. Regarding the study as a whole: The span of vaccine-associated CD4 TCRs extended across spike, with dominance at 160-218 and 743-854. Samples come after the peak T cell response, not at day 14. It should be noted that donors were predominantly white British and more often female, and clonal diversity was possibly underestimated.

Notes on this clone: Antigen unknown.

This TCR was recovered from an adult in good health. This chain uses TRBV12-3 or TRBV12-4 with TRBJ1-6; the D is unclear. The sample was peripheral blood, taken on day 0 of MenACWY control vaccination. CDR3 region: CASSLEASSPLHF. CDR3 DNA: TGTGCCAGCAGTTTAGAGGCCAGCTCACCCCTCCACTTT.